Following are 23 T cell receptor beta chains from one sample sequenced in a study of cytomegalovirus exposure and HLA in healthy donors (dated by TCRdb to between 2016 and 2019). The library was made by the immunoSEQ multiplex PCR assay. The multiplex PCR relied on a mix of 60 forward primers for TCR Vbeta segments and 13 reverse primers for TCR Jbeta segments. Held by TCRdb, this immuneACCESS table contains in-frame sequences only and omits some clones. Under half of the omission traces to an unresolved V gene where checked; the cause of the rest is unknown. The sample table records about 120,000 clones. 1.5% to 2% of the sample belongs to the ten largest clones. Sequencing was done on a sample of PBMCs. These receptor sequences come from a woman in her thirties or forties in good health and CMV-seropositive.

V and J are TRBV15 and TRBJ2-3; no clear D gene. Deletions cut 5 bases from V and 3 bases from J, with 6 bases between. This CDR3 is built from 12 residues. Germline-derived CDR1 and CDR2 are LNHNV and YYDKDF (reference sequence). The CDR3 reads CATSQTTDTQYF. CDR3 bases: TGTGCCACCAGCCAAACTACAGATACGCAGTATTTT.

The V and J genes are TRBV28 and TRBJ2-5; D call uncertain. CDR1 is MDHEN, CDR2 SYDVKM, per germline. The length of the CDR3 is 14 residues. V lost 3 bases to trimming and J lost 2 bases, with 10 bases between them. The CDR3 DNA sequence: TGTGCCAGCAGTTTGGGCAGGCCGCAAGAGACCCAGTACTTC. Its translation: CASSLGRPQETQYF.

The chain uses TRBV7-9 and TRBJ1-1; weak D call: TRBD1 (6 bases). The CDR3 consists of 14 residues. V lost 5 bases to trimming and J lost 11 bases, with 21 bases between them. Germline CDR1 and CDR2: SEHNR and FQNEAQ (reference sequence). CDR3 nucleotides: TGTGCCAGCAGCCTCCGGGACACCCAGGCCATGGCTTTCTTT. Protein product: CASSLRDTQAMAFF.

The chain employs TRBV27 and TRBJ1-5; 7 nucleotides match TRBD1. After removal of 5 bases from V and 4 bases from J, the junction contained 8 bases not matched to a gene. The CDR3 has 15 residues. Germline V gene data show CDR1 as MNHEY and CDR2 as SMNVEV (reference sequence). The CDR3 DNA is TGTGCCAGCAGTCGTCGACAGGGCGGAAATCAGCCCCAGCATTTT. Protein sequence: CASSRRQGGNQPQHF.

V gene TRBV6-5 combines with J gene TRBJ1-2; 9 bases align to TRBD1. CDR3 length: 11 residues. Germline assignment: CDR1 MNHEY and CDR2 SVGAGI. Germline trimming cut 6 bases from V and 11 bases from J; bases unmatched to any gene: 4. The CDR3 protein is CASRTTGGYTF. The DNA of the CDR3 is TGTGCCAGCAGGACGACAGGGGGTTACACCTTC.

The chain recombines TRBV27 with TRBJ2-1; 14 nucleotides agree with TRBD2. The CDR3 has 17 amino acids. The trim removed 6 bases at V and 5 bases at J, leaving 9 bases unmatched. Germline values: CDR1 MNHEY, CDR2 SMNVEV (reference sequence). CDR3 nucleotide sequence: TGTGCCAGCAGCCGACCTGGACTAGCGGGAGGCCACAATGAGCAGTTCTTC. Translation gives CASSRPGLAGGHNEQFF.

The genes are TRBV10-3 and TRBJ1-5, with D tentatively TRBD1 (5 bases). Germline V gene lookup returns CDR1 ENHRY and CDR2 SYGVKD. V lost 4 bases and J 7 bases, leaving 14 bases between the germline ends. CDR3 size: 14 residues. The DNA of the CDR3 is TGTGCCATCAGTGTCGGGGGAACGGGCCAGCCCCAGCATTTT. It is translated as CAISVGGTGQPQHF.

On this clone itself: Other nucleotide sequences in the sample specify the same CDR3. The genes are TRBV5-4 and TRBJ2-5; 11 nucleotides agree with TRBD2. V shed 5 bases and J 2 bases; nucleotides not matched to a gene: 8. The CDR3 sequence is 16 residues long. From germline, CDR1 is SGHNT and CDR2 YYREEE (reference sequence). The CDR3 coding sequence is TGTGCCAGCAGTTTAGCACTAGCGGGAGTTCAAGAGACCCAGTACTTC. It specifies CASSLALAGVQETQYF.

The gene calls are TRBV7-2 and TRBJ1-2; D not resolved. Trimming took off 2 bases at V and 5 bases at J, with 15 bases between the two ends. Germline loops: CDR1 SGHTA, CDR2 FQGNSA. The length of the CDR3 is 15 residues. The CDR3 DNA is TGTGCCAGCAGCTTACACCCTGGACGGACTTATGGCTACACCTTC. The encoded protein is CASSLHPGRTYGYTF.

V and J are TRBV4-1 and TRBJ2-5; tentative D call: TRBD2 (5 bases). CDR1 and CDR2 from the germline V gene are MGHRA and YSYEKL. The CDR3 is 16 residues long. The V and J ends lost 1 base and 4 bases respectively, with 16 bases between them. The CDR3 reads CASSQAASGVGETQYF. CDR3 DNA: TGCGCCAGCAGCCAAGCGGCCAGCGGTGTCGGAGAGACCCAGTACTTC.

This chain connects TRBV5-4 to TRBJ2-1; 9 positions match TRBD1. Unmatched junction bases numbered 7, after V lost 1 base and J lost 2 bases. The germline V gene encodes CDR1 SGHNT and CDR2 YYREEE (reference sequence). This CDR3 region has 17 residues. The CDR3, as DNA: TGTGCCAGCAGCTTGAAGGGGGGACAGGGTGCCTACAATGAGCAGTTCTTC. Protein sequence: CASSLKGGQGAYNEQFF. Variable domain in full (rest from reference TRBV5-4 and TRBJ2-1): ETGVTQSPTHLIKTRGQQVTLRCSSQSGHNTVSWYQQALGQGPQFIFQYYREEENGRGNFPPRFSGLQFPNYSSELNVNALELDDSALYLCASSLKGGQGAYNEQFFGPGTRLTVL.

The chain joins TRBV30 to TRBJ2-7; TRBD2 is a possible D gene (5 bases). The CDR3 loop spans 13 amino acids. V was trimmed by 1 base and J by 2 bases, leaving 9 bases between them. Germline values: CDR1 GTSNPN, CDR2 SVGIG (reference sequence). The CDR3 nucleotides read TGTGCCTGGAGTGAGCCCGGGACCTACGAGCAGTACTTC. This codes for CAWSEPGTYEQYF.

The J gene is TRBJ1-1, the V gene TRBV5-8; unclear D gene. This CDR3 has 14 residues. Germline CDR1 SGHTS, CDR2 YDEGEE. The germline V and J ends were trimmed by 4 bases and 6 bases, with 16 bases remaining between them. CDR3 residues: CASSVPAGNPEAFF. The CDR3 bases are TGTGCCAGCAGCGTCCCCGCGGGTAATCCTGAAGCTTTCTTT.

V is TRBV10-3 and J is TRBJ2-1, with 9 bases matching TRBD2. The V gene end was trimmed by 0 bases and the J gene end by 9 bases; junction bases not matched to a gene: 15. This CDR3 is 18 amino acids long. The germline gives CDR1 ENHRY, CDR2 SYGVKD. CDR3 loop: CAISESVRAAGGACEQFF. The CDR3 nucleotides read TGTGCCATCAGTGAGTCGGTCAGGGCGGCGGGAGGGGCTTGTGAGCAGTTCTTC.

The chain couples TRBV7-2 to TRBJ2-1; 9 bases match TRBD2. CDR1 is SGHTA, CDR2 FQGNSA, per germline. The trim removed 5 bases at V and 6 bases at J, leaving 2 bases unmatched. This CDR3 has 13 residues. The CDR3 here is CASSPTSGNEQFF. The CDR3, as DNA: TGTGCCAGCAGCCCGACTAGCGGCAATGAGCAGTTCTTC.

For the CDR3, the DNA is TGTGCCAGCAGCGGGGGTCTGGGGGAGCAGTACTTC. It encodes CASSGGLGEQYF. The chain combines TRBV6-5 with TRBJ2-7; D might be TRBD2 (6 bases). This CDR3 has 12 amino acids. Germline CDR1 and CDR2: MNHEY and SVGAGI. Trimming shortened V by 6 bases and J by 7 bases, and 13 bases separated the two germline ends.

V is TRBV5-6 and J is TRBJ2-2; D might be TRBD1 (5 bases). The CDR3 is 15 amino acids. Trimming removed 3 bases at V and 1 base at J, with 10 bases between. Germline lookup yields CDR1 SGHDT and CDR2 YYEEEE. CDR3 sequence reads: CASSYIDRNTGELFF. In DNA form, the CDR3 reads TGTGCCAGCAGCTATATAGACAGGAACACCGGGGAGCTGTTTTTT.

The J gene is TRBJ2-3, the V gene TRBV18, with a possible D match to TRBD2 (5 bases). Looked up from germline, CDR1 is KGHSH and CDR2 is LQKENI. V was pared by 2 bases and J by 0 bases, with 12 bases between. The CDR3 is 16 amino acids. CDR3 DNA: TGTGCCAGCTCACCAGGACTCCTAGGCAGCACAGATACGCAGTATTTT. Its protein product is CASSPGLLGSTDTQYF.

The CDR3 DNA follows: TGTGCCAGCAGCCCGACAGGGGGGACCTATGGCTACACCTTC. Translation gives CASSPTGGTYGYTF. This chain joins TRBV7-3 and TRBJ1-2; 9 bases match TRBD1. V trimming: 5 bases; J trimming: 4 bases; junction bases outside the gene matches: 5. Germline CDR1 reads SGHTA; CDR2 reads FQGTGA. The CDR3 has 14 amino acids.

The chain has TRBV6-5 and TRBJ2-7; 14 positions match TRBD2. Germline V gives CDR1 MNHEY, CDR2 SVGAGI. V lost 2 bases to trimming and J lost 5 bases; unmatched junction nucleotides: 5. This CDR3 has 16 amino acids. CDR3 amino acids: CASSYGLGLAGDEQYF. In nucleotides, the CDR3 is TGTGCCAGCAGTTACGGCTTGGGACTAGCGGGAGACGAGCAGTACTTC.

The chain carries TRBV6-6 and TRBJ1-2; TRBD1 aligns across 7 bases. Germline V gene data show CDR1 as MNHNY and CDR2 as SVGAGI (reference sequence). J lost 4 bases, V lost 8 bases, and 4 bases had no gene match. The CDR3 runs to 12 residues. CDR3 sequence reads: CASGRQGYGYTF. The CDR3 coding sequence is TGTGCCAGCGGAAGACAGGGCTATGGCTACACCTTC.

V and J are TRBV29-1 and TRBJ2-1, with TRBD2 matching over 7 bases. The CDR3 has 12 residues. V gave up 7 bases and J gave up 7 bases; unmatched junction bases: 7. Germline V gives CDR1 SQVTM, CDR2 ANQGSEA. The CDR3 sequence: CSGGLLENEQFF. DNA of the CDR3: TGCAGCGGGGGACTATTGGAGAATGAGCAGTTCTTC.

The chain is built from TRBV19 and TRBJ2-1; TRBD2 aligns across 9 bases. CDR3 length: 15 residues. V was clipped by 6 bases and J by 0 bases; unmatched bases: 3. Germline V CDR1 and CDR2: LNHDA, SQIVND (reference sequence). CDR3 sequence reads: CASSKTSGSYNEQFF. The CDR3 DNA reads TGTGCCAGTAGCAAGACTAGCGGCTCCTACAATGAGCAGTTCTTC.